The clone carrying this T cell receptor (beta chain) turned up a few times. The V end was cut by 3 bases, the J end by 5 bases, with 7 bases between. This CDR3 is built from 11 residues. Germline loops: CDR1 DFQATT, CDR2 SNEGSKA (reference sequence). This sample is part of a study of blood T cells in healthy people across ages. A second PCR, run for about 6 to 11 cycles, used a sample-barcoded 5' primer plus a J-beta primer mix. The yield of each sample was at least 2.5 million CDR3-containing paired-end reads. TCRdb re-called the 5' RACE reads with MiXCR, one entry per CDR3 protein. The table lists about 1,000,000 distinct CDR3 sequences, over 35% of them singletons.

The clonotype originates from a woman aged 55-75 years in good health. The specimen sequenced was blood. The V call is TRBV20-1, the J call TRBJ1-1, with D possibly being TRBD1 (6 bases). This CDR3 is CSASRGTEAFF. CDR3 DNA: TGCAGTGCTAGCAGGGGAACTGAAGCTTTCTTT.